These 10 T cell receptor beta chains came from one sample sequenced in a study of blood T cell repertoires in COVID-19. The method was immunoSEQ multiplex PCR; TCRdb's version includes in-frame clones alone and lacks a portion of them. The table has about 290,000 clones, roughly 91% seen once; the top ten hold about 4.2%. Sequencing was done on a sample of peripheral blood. These receptors originate from a man aged 40-50 years with acute or convalescent COVID-19.

The V gene is TRBV24-1, the J gene TRBJ2-2, with D perhaps TRBD1 (6 bases). V lost 4 bases, J lost 7 bases, and 12 bases lay in between. The V gene's germline CDR1 is KGHDR and CDR2 SFDVKD. The length of the CDR3 is 14 residues. Here the CDR3 DNA reads TGTGCCACCAGTGAGGGGGCAGGCGGCGGGGAGCTGTTTTTT. Its translation is CATSEGAGGGELFF.

This chain uses TRBV2 with TRBJ1-5, with D maybe TRBD1 (6 bases). Trimming pared 6 bases from V and 1 base from J, leaving 13 bases between. Germline loops: CDR1 SNHLY, CDR2 FYNNEI. The CDR3 sequence is 15 residues long. CDR3 residues: CASRVTGTSNQPQHF. CDR3 DNA sequence: TGTGCCAGCAGGGTGACCGGGACAAGCAATCAGCCCCAGCATTTT. The full variable domain, rest sourced from reference TRBV2 and TRBJ1-5, is EPEVTQTPSHQVTQMGQEVILRCVPISNHLYFYWYRQILGQKVEFLVSFYNNEISEKSEIFDDQFSVERPDGSNFTLKIRSTKLEDSAMYFCASRVTGTSNQPQHFGDGTRLSIL.

The chain carries TRBV5-1 and TRBJ2-2; TRBD1 matches at 8 bases. V shed 4 bases and J 7 bases; nucleotides not matched to a gene: 9. The germline CDR1 and CDR2 sequences are SGHRS and YFSETQ. The CDR3 covers 15 residues. The CDR3 region is CASSVLPTGDGELFF. For the CDR3, the DNA is TGCGCCAGCAGCGTCCTCCCGACAGGGGACGGGGAGCTGTTTTTT.

The CDR3 bases are TGTGCCAGTGCGGGCAGTCCCTATGGCTACACCTTC. It encodes CASAGSPYGYTF. The rearrangement joins TRBV25-1 to TRBJ1-2; D uncertain. This CDR3 region has 12 residues. V dropped 9 bases and J dropped 4 bases, with 12 bases sitting between them. From germline, CDR1 is MGHDK and CDR2 SYGVNS.

The chain joins TRBV6-6 to TRBJ1-1, with a possible D match to TRBD1 (5 bases). In germline, CDR1 is MNHNY, CDR2 SVGAGI (reference sequence). The CDR3 spans 13 residues. V lost 8 bases and J 4 bases, leaving 14 bases between the germline ends. The chain's CDR3 is CASVRVQGTEAFF. The CDR3 nucleotides are TGTGCCAGCGTCAGGGTGCAGGGCACTGAAGCTTTCTTT.

The rearrangement links TRBV12-5 to TRBJ2-3, with D maybe TRBD1 (7 bases). V was clipped by 6 bases and J by 5 bases, with 15 bases between them. This CDR3 is built from 14 residues. Germline V gene data show CDR1 as LGHNT and CDR2 as FRNRAP. Here the CDR3 reads CASGRRQGGDTQYF. The CDR3 DNA reads TGTGCTAGTGGCCGAAGACAGGGAGGAGATACGCAGTATTTT.

The rearrangement joins TRBV27 to TRBJ2-7; possibly TRBD2 for D (5 bases). CDR1 and CDR2 from the germline V gene are MNHEY and SMNVEV (reference sequence). Deletions cut 6 bases from V and 1 base from J, with 13 bases between. This CDR3 spans 14 amino acids. The CDR3 protein is CASRRTDSSYEQYF. The CDR3 DNA sequence: TGTGCCAGCAGGCGCACGGACTCTTCCTACGAGCAGTACTTC.

The chain joins TRBV5-1 to TRBJ2-3; 9 bases are shared with TRBD1. Trimming at V came to 3 bases and at J to 3 bases, leaving 5 bases not matched to a gene. From germline, CDR1 is SGHRS and CDR2 YFSETQ. The CDR3 extends over 15 amino acids. The CDR3 is CASSSGQGWTDTQYF. The CDR3 region has the DNA TGCGCCAGCAGCTCTGGACAGGGGTGGACAGATACGCAGTATTTT.

CDR3 nucleotide sequence: TGTGCCGGCGGACGGGAGGGGGGCTATGGCTACACCTTC. Encoded protein: CAGGREGGYGYTF. The chain uses TRBV30 and TRBJ1-2; possibly TRBD1 for D (6 bases). Germline CDR1 is GTSNPN and CDR2 is SVGIG (reference sequence). With 8 bases removed from V and 4 bases from J, the gap between germline ends came to 17 bases. CDR3 length: 13 amino acids.

This sequence joins TRBV2 and TRBJ1-2, with 7 positions matching TRBD1. V shed 5 bases and J 7 bases; nucleotides not matched to a gene: 7. The CDR3 extends over 13 amino acids. Germline assignment: CDR1 SNHLY and CDR2 FYNNEI. CDR3 residues: CASSPGQERGYTF. In DNA, the CDR3 is TGTGCCAGCAGTCCAGGACAGGAGCGTGGCTACACCTTC.